These 27 T cell receptor beta chains share one sample of origin, sequenced in a study of regulatory T cells in long-lasting Graves disease. Described time point: newly diagnosed GD, antithyroid drugs for less than 3 months. Scientists built the TCR library using RNA that was extracted from PBMCs. Libraries of TCR beta came from iRepertoire HTBI primers plus Arm-PCR of CDR3 regions. From the multiplex PCR reads, TCRdb called clonotypes with MiXCR, one entry per CDR3 protein. The sample has more than 350,000 distinct CDR3 sequences; under 15% are singletons. These data also featured in a second study, about T cells in Graves' hyperthyroidism and ophthalmopathy.

Sequencing was performed on peripheral blood mononuclear cells (PBMCs), taken at new diagnosis, from a patient treated with antithyroid drugs. These receptors all come from a woman in her twenties or thirties with Graves disease.

The rearrangement uses TRBV3-1 and TRBJ2-1, with D perhaps matching TRBD2 (7 bases). The ends were cut back, 3 bases at V and 2 bases at J, with 11 bases in the middle. The CDR3 totals 15 residues. Germline V gene lookup returns CDR1 LGHDT and CDR2 YNNKEL (reference sequence). The DNA of the CDR3 is TGTGCCAGCAGCCAGGGGGGGCACCCCTACAATGAGCAGTTCTTC. The encoded protein is CASSQGGHPYNEQFF.

The rearrangement joins TRBV2 to TRBJ1-2; D not resolved. Per germline, CDR1 SNHLY and CDR2 FYNNEI. The CDR3 covers 10 residues. The germline V and J ends were trimmed by 8 bases and 14 bases, with 15 bases remaining between them. CDR3 in amino acids: CASGSPEGTF. In nucleotides, the CDR3 is TGTGCCAGCGGCAGTCCAGAGGGAACCTTC. The whole variable domain, remainder taken from reference TRBV2 and TRBJ1-2, is EPEVTQTPSHQVTQMGQEVILRCVPISNHLYFYWYRQILGQKVEFLVSFYNNEISEKSEIFDDQFSVERPDGSNFTLKIRSTKLEDSAMYFCASGSPEGTFGSGTRLTVV.

The V call is TRBV2, the J call TRBJ1-1, with 9 positions matching TRBD1. This CDR3 spans 15 amino acids. Germline loops: CDR1 SNHLY, CDR2 FYNNEI. Germline trimming cut 6 bases from V and 4 bases from J; bases unmatched to any gene: 9. As DNA, the CDR3 is TGTGCCAGCAGCGCACAAGGACAGGGGTCCACTGAAGCTTTCTTT. Protein sequence: CASSAQGQGSTEAFF.

This clonotype was counted between two and nine times. The junction and the germline gene differ at one end; a read error may be behind it. The chain uses TRBV6-1 and TRBJ2-4; D is undetermined. Germline lookup yields CDR1 MNHNS and CDR2 SASEGT. The CDR3 runs to 15 residues. The CDR3 coding sequence is TGCGCCAGCAGTGATAACAATGTGGGCAAAAACATTCAGTACTTC. It specifies CASSDNNVGKNIQYF.

As to this clonotype: A much bigger clone sits one base away, suggesting this may be a read error. The V and J genes are TRBV3-1 and TRBJ2-5; D possibly corresponds to TRBD1 (5 bases). The end of the DNA is better explained by TRBJ2-4, so the J call may be wrong. The germline CDR1 and CDR2 sequences are LGHDT and YNNKEL (reference sequence). The CDR3 loop spans 13 amino acids. The CDR3 DNA follows: TGTGCCAGCCGCCAAGGAAAGGGGTACATTCAGTACTTC. It translates to CASRQGKGYIQYF.

The chain carries TRBV7-9 and TRBJ1-2; no definite D call. The V gene lost 2 bases and the J gene lost 4 bases, with 5 bases spanning the gap. Germline CDR1 and CDR2: SEHNR and FQNEAQ (reference sequence). The CDR3 extends over 12 amino acids. The CDR3, as DNA: TGTGCCAGCAGCTTATATCCCTATGGCTACACCTTC. Its protein is CASSLYPYGYTF. Supplemented by reference TRBV7-9 and TRBJ1-2, the full variable domain reads DTGVSQNPRHKITKRGQNVTFRCDPISEHNRLYWYRQTLGQGPEFLTYFQNEAQLEKSRLLSDRFSAERPKGSFSTLEIQRTEQGDSAMYLCASSLYPYGYTFGSGTRLTVV.

This clonotype has a count of ten or more. The CDR3 region is CAWKGLAEYNEQFF. The CDR3 bases are TGTGCCTGGAAGGGACTAGCGGAATACAATGAGCAGTTCTTC. J is TRBJ2-1 and V is TRBV30; 11 positions agree with TRBD2. Germline CDR1 is GTSNPN and CDR2 is SVGIG (reference sequence). The junction had 3 bases not matched to a gene; V was cut back by 4 bases and J by 4 bases. There are 14 residues in the CDR3.

This clonotype was seen only a few times. The V and J genes are TRBV6-1 and TRBJ2-7, with 12 bases that match TRBD1. V shed 8 bases and J 4 bases; nucleotides not matched to a gene: 3. CDR1 MNHNS and CDR2 SASEGT come from the germline V gene. The CDR3 covers 13 residues. The CDR3 region has the DNA TGTGCCAGCGGGACAGGGGGCGGGTACGAGCAGTACTTC. Amino acid sequence: CASGTGGGYEQYF.

This clonotype has a count of ten or more. This chain connects TRBV11-3 to TRBJ1-1; 7 bases fit TRBD1. The CDR3 length is 16 residues. After removal of 5 bases from V and 3 bases from J, the junction contained 12 bases not matched to a gene. CDR1 and CDR2 (germline): SGHNT, YENEEA. The CDR3 DNA reads TGTGCCAGCAGCCCAGGGTACAGGGGATCGGACACTGAAGCTTTCTTT. Encoded protein: CASSPGYRGSDTEAFF.

Ten or more counts support this clonotype. The rearrangement joins TRBV2 to TRBJ1-5; 10 nucleotides align to TRBD1. From germline, CDR1 is SNHLY and CDR2 FYNNEI. V shed 6 bases and J 5 bases; nucleotides not matched to a gene: 7. The CDR3 runs 15 residues. The CDR3 DNA follows: TGTGCCAGCAGCCGGGACAGGGGTCCGGATCAGCCCCAGCATTTT. Its protein is CASSRDRGPDQPQHF.

To note about this clonotype: Since a much larger clone is just one base distant, this may be a read error. The chain employs TRBV6-1 and TRBJ2-1; a weak D match, TRBD1 (7 bases). The CDR3 sequence is 17 residues long. V gave up 6 bases and J gave up 10 bases, with 28 bases separating them. Per the germline V gene, CDR1 is MNHNS and CDR2 is SASEGT. CDR3 residues: CASRNRAQGGMTYEQFF. As DNA, the CDR3 is TGTGCCAGCAGAAATCGCGCCCAGGGGGGAATGACCTACGAGCAGTTCTTC.

Only a few counts were recorded for this clonotype. This chain uses TRBV9 with TRBJ1-3; tentative D call: TRBD1 (6 bases). Germline V CDR1 and CDR2: SGDLS, YYNGEE. The CDR3 length is 16 residues. The ends were cut back, 0 bases at V and 3 bases at J, with 13 bases in the middle. CDR3: CASSVDHRALGNTIYF. Written as DNA, the CDR3 is TGTGCCAGCAGCGTAGATCACAGGGCACTTGGAAACACCATATATTTT.

This clonotype was seen ten or more times. The CDR3 DNA reads as TGCGCCAGCAGCGATACCTGGACTAGCGGGAATCCCTACGAGCAGTACTTC. Translating gives CASSDTWTSGNPYEQYF. This chain uses TRBV10-1 with TRBJ2-7; 12 nucleotides line up with TRBD2. Germline V gene data show CDR1 as WNHNN and CDR2 as SYGVQD (reference sequence). This CDR3 is 17 amino acids long. V lost 6 bases, J lost 2 bases, and 11 bases stayed unmatched.

This clonotype occurred many times. The V gene is TRBV10-3, the J gene TRBJ2-1; tentatively, D is TRBD1 or TRBD2 (5 bases each). Germline CDR1 ENHRY, CDR2 SYGVKD. CDR3 length: 17 amino acids. The V gene lost 0 bases and the J gene lost 6 bases, with 18 bases spanning the gap. The CDR3 is CAISESNWGFILNEQFF. The CDR3, as DNA: TGTGCCATCAGTGAGTCGAACTGGGGGTTCATTCTCAATGAGCAGTTCTTC.

The chain employs TRBV24-1 and TRBJ2-3, with D perhaps matching TRBD2 (6 bases). V was trimmed by 7 bases and J by 1 base, leaving 14 bases between them. Germline V gives CDR1 KGHDR, CDR2 SFDVKD. The CDR3 runs 15 residues. The CDR3, as DNA: TGTGCCACCAGCCCCACGGAGGGCCGCACAGATACGCAGTATTTT. Protein: CATSPTEGRTDTQYF.

This clonotype was seen many times. The chain is built from TRBV12-3 or TRBV12-4 and TRBJ1-5; 7 nucleotides line up with TRBD1. The CDR3 length is 14 residues. After removal of 5 bases from V and 7 bases from J, the junction contained 8 bases not matched to a gene. The CDR3 here is CASSPANRGQPQHF. The DNA for the CDR3 is TGTGCCAGCAGTCCTGCTAACAGGGGACAGCCCCAGCATTTT.

This clonotype was recorded a few times. V usage is TRBV20-1 and J usage is TRBJ1-1; D not certain. The CDR3 sequence is 13 residues long. The V gene's germline CDR1 is DFQATT and CDR2 SNEGSKA (reference sequence). V shed 0 bases and J shed 1 base, with 6 bases lying between them. DNA for the CDR3: TGCAGTGCTAGAGAATCCGGGAACACTGAAGCTTTCTTT. Amino acids: CSARESGNTEAFF.

The V and J genes are TRBV12-3 or TRBV12-4 and TRBJ1-5; D gene ambiguous. The CDR3 sequence is 17 residues long. V was trimmed by 3 bases and J by 4 bases, leaving 19 bases between them. This chain's CDR3 is CASSLHLGQRPNQPQHF. The CDR3 DNA reads TGTGCCAGCAGTTTGCATCTGGGTCAGCGACCAAATCAGCCCCAGCATTTT.

The chain combines TRBV6-9 with TRBJ2-1; D not certain. CDR1 and CDR2 from the germline V gene are MNHGY and SVAAGI. The germline V and J ends were trimmed by 3 bases and 10 bases, with 4 bases remaining between them. This CDR3 is 10 amino acids long. The CDR3 coding sequence is TGTGCCAGCAGTTACCCCGAGCAGTTCTTC. Translated: CASSYPEQFF.

The CDR3 bases are TGTGCCTGGACCCCCCTCAGGGGGACTGAAGCTTTCTTT. This translates into CAWTPLRGTEAFF. The V and J genes are TRBV30 and TRBJ1-1; TRBD1 aligns across 7 bases. Germline V gene sequence: CDR1 GTSNPN, CDR2 SVGIG (reference sequence). V shed 4 bases and J 5 bases; nucleotides not matched to a gene: 7. The CDR3 covers 13 residues.

This clonotype was picked up many times. The V call is TRBV29-1, the J call TRBJ2-2; a possible D gene is TRBD1 (6 bases). Germline V gene lookup returns CDR1 SQVTM and CDR2 ANQGSEA. Trimming took off 6 bases at V and 0 bases at J, with 17 bases between the two ends. The CDR3 totals 16 residues. In DNA, the CDR3 is TGCAGCGTACGAGAGGACAGCTTCGCGAACACCGGGGAGCTGTTTTTT. Translating gives CSVREDSFANTGELFF.

This rearrangement joins TRBV19 to TRBJ2-1; 8 positions agree with TRBD1. CDR1 and CDR2 from the germline V gene are LNHDA and SQIVND (reference sequence). CDR3 length: 18 amino acids. With 6 bases clipped from V and 4 bases from J, the junction kept 17 bases outside the gene matches. The CDR3 nucleotides are TGTGCCAGTAGCATAACCCTCTTCGGACAGGGAGTATACAATGAGCAGTTCTTC. Residues: CASSITLFGQGVYNEQFF.

This clonotype occurred many times. The chain is built from TRBV5-1 and TRBJ2-7; the match to TRBD1 covers 8 bases. Unmatched junction bases numbered 5, after V lost 4 bases and J lost 2 bases. CDR1 is SGHRS, CDR2 YFSETQ, per germline. The CDR3 is 14 amino acids. The CDR3 DNA follows: TGCGCCAGCAGCACATCGGGACAGGCCTACGAGCAGTACTTC. This gives the protein CASSTSGQAYEQYF.

V is TRBV5-1 and J is TRBJ2-5; possibly TRBD1 for D (5 bases). The germline V gene encodes CDR1 SGHRS and CDR2 YFSETQ. Trimming stripped 0 bases from V and 1 base from J, with 7 bases between. The CDR3 has 14 amino acids. CDR3 nucleotide sequence: TGCGCCAGCAGCTTGGTAGGGGTCCAAGAGACCCAGTACTTC. Translating gives CASSLVGVQETQYF.

This clonotype was picked up a small number of times. Given a much more abundant clone one base away, this may be a read error. The rearrangement joins TRBV11-2 to TRBJ1-2, with D unresolved. CDR1 is SGHAT and CDR2 is FQNNGV in the germline V gene. The length of the CDR3 is 15 residues. Trimming cost V 4 bases and J 6 bases, with 18 bases left between them. The CDR3 protein is CASSSIGSLNHGYTF. The CDR3 DNA is TGTGCCAGCAGCTCTATTGGCAGTTTAAACCATGGCTACACCTTC.

In this sample, this clonotype turned up a few times. The chain combines TRBV4-2 with TRBJ1-1; D is uncertain. The CDR3 spans 14 residues. The V end lost 2 bases, the J end lost 1 base, and 8 bases lay between the germline ends. Per germline, CDR1 LGHNA and CDR2 YNFKEQ. CDR3 sequence: CASSQPPQNTEAFF. The CDR3 region has the DNA TGTGCCAGCAGCCAACCCCCCCAGAACACTGAAGCTTTCTTT.

A few counts support this clonotype. V is TRBV6-1 and J is TRBJ1-2; no firm D call. The CDR3 totals 13 residues. Germline assignment: CDR1 MNHNS and CDR2 SASEGT. Deletions cut 6 bases from V and 4 bases from J, with 12 bases between. CDR3 bases: TGTGCCAGCAGCTCCACTCAGAGCTATGGCTACACCTTC. Translation gives CASSSTQSYGYTF.